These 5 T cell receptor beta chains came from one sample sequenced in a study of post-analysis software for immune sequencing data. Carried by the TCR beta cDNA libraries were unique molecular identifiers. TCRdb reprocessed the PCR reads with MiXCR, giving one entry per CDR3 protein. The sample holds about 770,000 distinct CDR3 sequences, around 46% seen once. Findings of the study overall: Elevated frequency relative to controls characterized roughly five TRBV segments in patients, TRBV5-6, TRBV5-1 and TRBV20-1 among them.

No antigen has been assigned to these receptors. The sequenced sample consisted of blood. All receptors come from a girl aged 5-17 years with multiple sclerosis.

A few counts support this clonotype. CDR3 in amino acids: CASSYMPGTSGGGTQYF. The CDR3 DNA follows: TGCGCCAGCAGCTATATGCCCGGGACTAGCGGCGGGGGGACCCAGTACTTC. J is TRBJ2-5 and V is TRBV5-1; 11 bases line up with TRBD2. This CDR3 has 17 amino acids. CDR1 is SGHRS, CDR2 YFSETQ, per germline. The V gene end was trimmed by 3 bases and the J gene end by 7 bases; junction bases not matched to a gene: 14.

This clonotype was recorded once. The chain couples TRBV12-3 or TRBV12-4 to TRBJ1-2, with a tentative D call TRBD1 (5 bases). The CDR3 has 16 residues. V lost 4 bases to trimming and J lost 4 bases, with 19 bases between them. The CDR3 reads CASSSRALPGRYGYTF. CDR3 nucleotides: TGTGCCAGCAGTTCTAGAGCCCTTCCGGGACGCTATGGCTACACCTTC.

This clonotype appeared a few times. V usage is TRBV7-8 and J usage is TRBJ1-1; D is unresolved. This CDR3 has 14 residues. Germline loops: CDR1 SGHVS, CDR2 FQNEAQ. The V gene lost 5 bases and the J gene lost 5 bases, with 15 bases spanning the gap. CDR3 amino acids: CASSIPGPVTEAFF. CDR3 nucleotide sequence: TGTGCCAGCAGCATACCGGGCCCAGTTACTGAAGCTTTCTTT.

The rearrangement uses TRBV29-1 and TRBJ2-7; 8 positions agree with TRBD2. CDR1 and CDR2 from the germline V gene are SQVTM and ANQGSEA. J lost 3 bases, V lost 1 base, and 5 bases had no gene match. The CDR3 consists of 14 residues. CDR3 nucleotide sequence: TGCAGCGTTGAAGGAGTAGCGGGGATCTACGAGCAGTACTTC. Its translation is CSVEGVAGIYEQYF.

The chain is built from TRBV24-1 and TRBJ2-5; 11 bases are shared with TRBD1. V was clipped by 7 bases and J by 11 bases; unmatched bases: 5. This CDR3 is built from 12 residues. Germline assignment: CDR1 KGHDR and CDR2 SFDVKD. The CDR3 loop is CATRGQGEEQYF. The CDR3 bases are TGTGCCACCAGGGGACAGGGGGAAGAGCAGTACTTC.